A selection of T cell receptor beta chains follows, all from one sample in a study of cytomegalovirus exposure and HLA in healthy donors. TCRdb's table, derived via immunoSEQ multiplex PCR, lists solely in-frame clones and lacks some. This table holds 85,000 to 100,000 clones, roughly 73% found once. What was sequenced was PBMCs. The receptors come from a man aged 50-60 years in good health and CMV-seropositive. Both conserved end residues are part of each CDR3. The D gene is left open where the match is weak. Only part of the rows carry a size: once, few, many, or a class if the clone is expanded.

TRBD1 TRBJ1-4 TRBV6-1 once TGTGCCAGCAGTGAAATGGGACAGCCTAATGAAAAACTGTTTTTT CASSEMGQPNEKLFF
- TRBJ1-6 TRBV7-2 - TGTGCCAGCAGCTTAATACAGGGTGATTCACCCCTCCACTTT CASSLIQGDSPLHF
- TRBJ1-4 TRBV4-2 - TGTGCCAGCAGCCAAGTGGCCGGGACACTTAATGAAAAACTGTTTTTT CASSQVAGTLNEKLFF
TRBD1 TRBJ1-5 TRBV6-1 - TGTGCCAGCAGTGAAGCGCGGACAGGGGGTGGGAATCAGCCCCAGCATTTT CASSEARTGGGNQPQHF
- TRBJ1-5 TRBV7-2 - TGTGCCAGCAGCTTAGAGGGGAGGAGCAATCAGCCCCAGCATTTT CASSLEGRSNQPQHF
- TRBJ2-7 TRBV19 - TGTGCCAGTAGTATCGGGAGCTCCTACGAGCAGTACTTC CASSIGSSYEQYF
- TRBJ2-3 TRBV4-3 - TGCGCCAGCAGTCACCCAGGGGTTTCAAGAGATACGCAGTATTTT CASSHPGVSRDTQYF
TRBD1 TRBJ2-7 TRBV5-4 - TGTGCCAGCAGTCCTGACAGGGACTACGAGCAGTACTTC CASSPDRDYEQYF
TRBD2 TRBJ2-3 TRBV7-2 - TGTGCCAGCAGCTCAATGGGGGGAGGGAACACAGATACGCAGTATTTT CASSSMGGGNTDTQYF
- TRBJ1-5 TRBV23-1 - TGCGCCAGCAGTCAATCCGTTCGGGGTAATCAGCCCCAGCATTTT CASSQSVRGNQPQHF
- TRBJ2-5 TRBV13 - TGTGCCAGCAGCTTAGAGAACAGGGTAGAGACCCAGTACTTC CASSLENRVETQYF